This T cell receptor beta chain appears in the sequencing data of a study of CD8 T cells in Susac syndrome (dated by TCRdb to about 2019). Broadly, across the study: The study used repertoire sequencing to test whether antigen drove CD8+ T cell activation and differentiation in Susac syndrome. The study compared CD8+ T cell repertoire clonality among 11 to 12 healthy donors, around 14 Susac syndrome patients and 15 multiple sclerosis patients.

Sequences MNHEY (CDR1) and SMNVEV (CDR2) are obtained from the germline V gene (reference sequence). The CDR3 goes from the cysteine to the phenylalanine over 14 residues. The kept DNA is CDR3 alone, 42 bases in frame from the first base. Trimming costs V 6 bases and J 6 bases, and their ends lie 15 bases apart. In regard to this clonotype: The antigen it recognizes is unknown. Base qualities are not provided; no much larger clone lies one nucleotide away.

RNA was extracted with the RNeasy kit and roughly 0.5 to 1 ug was reverse transcribed using random hexamers. TCR beta CDR3 regions were amplified with the immunoSEQ multiplex PCR assay covering 54 Vbeta and 13 Jbeta segments. To correct PCR amplification bias, a synthetic template baseline was used for both primer optimization and computational correction. In the source study's methods: Reads were annotated to V, D and J genes per IMGT and analyzed with immunoSEQ Analyzer, keeping only productive sequences. To calculate clonality, Shannon entropy was normalized by log2 of the number of productive unique sequences and then subtracted from one. For each patient and control, public and private clones were evaluated among the 100 most prevalent clones. A clone was defined as Susac-specific if it was absent from the healthy and MS cohorts, from some 1,100 published viral clones and from other ImmuneACCESS disease sequences. The public reads were quality trimmed at Q25 with fastp and then assembled into clones with MiXCR by TCRdb, keeping productive beta chains. Under each unique CDR3 protein, matching rows form one entry showing the most common genes and DNA. What appears here as the V and J calls and clone size reflects TCRdb's work, not the paper's. This sample holds roughly 120,000 distinct CDR3 sequences; more than 80% were observed only once. The leading ten clones occupy approximately 0.29% of the sample.

Peripheral blood CD8+ and CD4+ T cells from healthy donors, Susac syndrome patients and multiple sclerosis patients were profiled by high-throughput TCR beta sequencing. Multiple sclerosis controls were treatment-naive patients with stable or active relapsing-remitting disease fulfilling revised McDonald criteria. CD8+ TEMRA cells were enriched by FACS, while bulk CD8+ and CD4+ T cells were purified by magnetic negative isolation. Blood was drawn into EDTA tubes, processed within 24 hours, and PBMCs were isolated by density gradient centrifugation. PBMCs intended for TCR sequencing were cryopreserved in liquid nitrogen and thawed later in a water bath at 37 degrees C. Purity of sorted or isolated CD4+, CD8+ and CD8+ TEMRA cells was at least 90%. Broader findings and caveats from the paper: The number of individuals in the TCR sequencing and HLA analysis was acknowledged as relatively small.

Sequencing was carried out using CD8+ T cells from PBMCs. The chain is encoded by TRBV27 joined to TRBJ2-4; the D gene is perhaps TRBD1 or TRBD2, as each covers 5 bases. The clonotype was recovered from a human donor with multiple sclerosis. The CDR3 corresponds to CASRDGGSVNIQYF. DNA sequence: TGTGCCAGCAGGGATGGGGGTTCGGTAAACATTCAGTACTTC.